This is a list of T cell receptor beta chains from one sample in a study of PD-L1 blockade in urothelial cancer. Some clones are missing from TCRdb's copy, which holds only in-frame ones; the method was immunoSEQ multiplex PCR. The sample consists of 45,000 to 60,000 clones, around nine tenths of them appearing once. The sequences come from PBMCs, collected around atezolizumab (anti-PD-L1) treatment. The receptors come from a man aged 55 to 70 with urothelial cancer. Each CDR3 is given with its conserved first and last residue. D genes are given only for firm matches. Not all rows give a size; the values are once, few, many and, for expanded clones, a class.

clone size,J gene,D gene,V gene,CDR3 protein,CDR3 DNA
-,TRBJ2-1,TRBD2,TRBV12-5,CASGPSGGDEQFF,TGTGCTAGTGGTCCCAGCGGGGGCGATGAGCAGTTCTTC
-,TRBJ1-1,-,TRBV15,CATSRRSDTEAFF,TGTGCCACCAGCAGACGATCAGACACTGAAGCTTTCTTT
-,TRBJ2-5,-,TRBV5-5,CASSRGAGVETQYF,TGTGCCAGCAGCCGGGGTGCAGGGGTGGAGACCCAGTACTTC
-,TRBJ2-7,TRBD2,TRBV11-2,CASSLGQGLAGYEQYF,TGTGCCAGCAGCTTAGGCCAGGGACTAGCGGGCTACGAGCAGTACTTC
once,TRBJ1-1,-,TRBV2,CASNDPLLVSEAFF,TGTGCCAGCAACGATCCCCTGTTAGTGTCTGAAGCTTTCTTT
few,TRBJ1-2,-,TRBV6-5,CASSYSTRDGYGYTF,TGTGCCAGCAGTTACTCGACCAGGGATGGCTATGGCTACACCTTC
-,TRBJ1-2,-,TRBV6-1,CASSPRTTANYGYTF,TGTGCCAGCAGTCCACGTACAACAGCTAACTATGGCTACACCTTC
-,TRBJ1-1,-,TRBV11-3,CASSSGGNTEAFF,TGTGCCAGCAGCTCCGGGGGGAACACTGAAGCTTTCTTT
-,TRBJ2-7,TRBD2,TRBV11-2,CASSFGLAGSSYEQYF,TGTGCCAGCAGCTTCGGACTAGCGGGGAGCTCCTACGAGCAGTACTTC
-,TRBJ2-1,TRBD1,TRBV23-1,CASSQSFSGGKNEQFF,TGCGCCAGCAGTCAATCGTTCTCAGGGGGCAAGAATGAGCAGTTCTTC
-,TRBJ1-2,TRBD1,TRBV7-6,CASSPRTGKDGYTF,TGTGCCAGCAGCCCTCGGACAGGGAAGGACGGCTACACCTTC
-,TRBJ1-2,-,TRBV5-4,CASSLGADGNYGYTF,TGTGCCAGCAGCTTGGGGGCCGACGGCAACTATGGCTACACCTTC
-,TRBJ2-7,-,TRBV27,CASSQNPASSLREQYF,TGTGCCAGCAGCCAAAACCCCGCCAGTAGCTTAAGGGAGCAGTACTTC
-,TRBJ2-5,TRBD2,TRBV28,CASSKLATQETQYF,TGTGCCAGCAGCAAACTAGCGACCCAAGAGACCCAGTACTTC
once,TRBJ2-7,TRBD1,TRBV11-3,CASSPREDRAGYEQYF,TGTGCCAGCAGCCCGAGGGAGGACAGGGCGGGGTACGAGCAGTACTTC
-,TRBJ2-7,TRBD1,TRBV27,CASSLVPDRVGYEQYF,TGTGCCAGCAGTTTGGTCCCGGACAGGGTCGGTTACGAGCAGTACTTC
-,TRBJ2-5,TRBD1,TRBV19,CASSISTTGGWETQYF,TGTGCCAGTAGTATCAGCACGACAGGGGGCTGGGAGACCCAGTACTTC
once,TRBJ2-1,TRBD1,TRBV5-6,CASIPKGQGIFNEQFF,TGTGCCAGCATCCCCAAGGGACAGGGGATTTTCAATGAGCAGTTCTTC
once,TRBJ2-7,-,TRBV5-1,CASSASGPYEQYF,TGCGCCAGCAGCGCCAGCGGACCCTACGAGCAGTACTTC
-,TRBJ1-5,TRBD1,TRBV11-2,CASSLGQGQNQPQHF,TGTGCCAGCAGCTTAGGACAGGGGCAGAATCAGCCCCAGCATTTT
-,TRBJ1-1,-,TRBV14,CASSPTLDWSEAFF,TGTGCCAGCAGCCCCACCCTTGACTGGTCTGAAGCTTTCTTT
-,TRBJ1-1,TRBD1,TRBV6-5,CASTQTGEITEAFF,TGTGCCAGCACACAGACAGGGGAAATTACTGAAGCTTTCTTT
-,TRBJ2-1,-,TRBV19,CASSMERLIGDEQFF,TGTGCCAGTAGTATGGAGAGACTAATCGGGGATGAGCAGTTCTTC
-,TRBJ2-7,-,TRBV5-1,CASSLPDSYEQYF,TGCGCCAGCAGCTTGCCGGACAGCTACGAGCAGTACTTC
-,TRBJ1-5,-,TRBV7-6,CASSAGRGSQPQHF,TGTGCCAGCAGCGCCGGTCGCGGGAGTCAGCCCCAGCATTTT
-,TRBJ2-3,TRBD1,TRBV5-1,CASSLEGQGADTQYF,TGCGCCAGCAGCTTGGAAGGACAGGGTGCAGATACGCAGTATTTT
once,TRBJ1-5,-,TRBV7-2,CASSPQGGQPQHF,TGTGCCAGCAGCCCACAAGGAGGACAGCCCCAGCATTTT
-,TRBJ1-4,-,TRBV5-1,CASSHREGRNEKLFF,TGCGCCAGCAGCCACCGCGAGGGGAGGAATGAAAAACTGTTTTTT
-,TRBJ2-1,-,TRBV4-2,CASSQPAGQSYNEQFF,TGTGCCAGCAGCCAGCCCGCGGGACAGTCATACAATGAGCAGTTCTTC
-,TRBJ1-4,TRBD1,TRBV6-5,CASSHRGRGEKLFF,TGTGCCAGCAGCCACAGGGGGCGAGGTGAAAAACTGTTTTTT
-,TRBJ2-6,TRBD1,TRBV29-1,CSAHRWDRTPHHSGANVLTF,TGCAGCGCCCACAGGTGGGACAGGACCCCTCACCACTCTGGGGCCAACGTCCTGACTTTC
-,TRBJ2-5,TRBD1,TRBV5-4,CASSPGQGAVMYPPETQYF,TGTGCCAGCAGCCCCGGACAGGGGGCCGTCATGTACCCCCCAGAGACCCAGTACTTC
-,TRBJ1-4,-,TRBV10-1,CASSEQGKLFF,TGCGCCAGCAGTGAGCAGGGAAAACTGTTTTTT
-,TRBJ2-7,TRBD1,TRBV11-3,CASSSAGTGVYEQYF,TGTGCCAGCAGCTCAGCCGGGACAGGGGTTTACGAGCAGTACTTC
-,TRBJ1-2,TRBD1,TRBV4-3,CASSQVEQGAPLGYGYTF,TGCGCCAGCAGCCAAGTTGAACAGGGGGCACCCCTTGGCTATGGCTACACCTTC
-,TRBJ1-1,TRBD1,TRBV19,CASRTGQGYTEAFF,TGTGCCAGTAGAACAGGACAGGGGTACACTGAAGCTTTCTTT
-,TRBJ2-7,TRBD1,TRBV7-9,CASSLAVGQARKQYF,TGTGCCAGCAGCTTAGCCGTCGGACAGGCCCGGAAGCAGTACTTC
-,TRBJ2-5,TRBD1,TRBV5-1,CASSFRRTGKETQYF,TGCGCCAGCAGCTTCAGGCGGACAGGGAAAGAGACCCAGTACTTC
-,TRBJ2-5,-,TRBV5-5,CASSPVEGIQETQYF,TGTGCCAGCAGCCCCGTGGAGGGGATCCAAGAGACCCAGTACTTC
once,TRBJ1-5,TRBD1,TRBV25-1,CASRGTGEKQPQHF,TGTGCCAGCAGGGGGACAGGGGAAAAGCAGCCCCAGCATTTT
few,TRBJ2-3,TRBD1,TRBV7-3,CASSITGGEGDTQYF,TGTGCCAGCAGCATAACAGGGGGCGAAGGGGATACGCAGTATTTT
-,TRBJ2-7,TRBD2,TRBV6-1,CASTGRGRSYEQYF,TGTGCCAGCACGGGGAGGGGCCGGTCCTACGAGCAGTACTTC
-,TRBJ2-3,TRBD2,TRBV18,CASSPVAGGPSDTQYF,TGTGCCAGCTCACCAGTTGCGGGGGGGCCCTCAGATACGCAGTATTTT
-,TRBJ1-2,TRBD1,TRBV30,CAWRDRQGSNYGYTF,TGTGCCTGGCGGGACCGACAGGGTTCTAACTATGGCTACACCTTC
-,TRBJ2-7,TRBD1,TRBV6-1,CASSEVGQGAEQYF,TGTGCCAGCAGTGAAGTGGGACAGGGGGCCGAGCAGTACTTC
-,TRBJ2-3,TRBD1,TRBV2,CASNDGQGVADTQYF,TGTGCCAGCAACGATGGACAGGGGGTTGCAGATACGCAGTATTTT
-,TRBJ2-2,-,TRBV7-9,CASSFTLAAAGELFF,TGTGCCAGCAGCTTTACTCTAGCAGCCGCCGGGGAGCTGTTTTTT
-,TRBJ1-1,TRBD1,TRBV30,CAWSYRGLTEAFF,TGTGCCTGGAGTTACAGGGGGTTGACTGAAGCTTTCTTT
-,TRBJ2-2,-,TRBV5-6,CASSPVRTAGKFSPGELFF,TGTGCCAGCAGCCCAGTGCGGACAGCCGGAAAATTCAGCCCCGGGGAGCTGTTTTTT
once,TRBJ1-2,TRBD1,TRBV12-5,CASAPWTGANGYTF,TGTGCTAGTGCGCCGTGGACAGGGGCTAATGGCTACACCTTC
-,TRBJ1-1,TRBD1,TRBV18,CASSKGQGGTEAFF,TGTGCCAGCTCCAAAGGACAGGGAGGCACTGAAGCTTTCTTT
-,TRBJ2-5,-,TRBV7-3,CASSFTGTIQETQYF,TGTGCCAGCAGCTTCACCGGGACAATACAAGAGACCCAGTACTTC
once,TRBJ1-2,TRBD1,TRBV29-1,CSVEDSLRQGGGYTF,TGCAGCGTTGAAGATAGCCTCCGACAGGGCGGAGGCTACACCTTC
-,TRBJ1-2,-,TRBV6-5,CASSYRPREGYGYTF,TGTGCCAGCAGTTACCGCCCTAGGGAGGGCTATGGCTACACCTTC